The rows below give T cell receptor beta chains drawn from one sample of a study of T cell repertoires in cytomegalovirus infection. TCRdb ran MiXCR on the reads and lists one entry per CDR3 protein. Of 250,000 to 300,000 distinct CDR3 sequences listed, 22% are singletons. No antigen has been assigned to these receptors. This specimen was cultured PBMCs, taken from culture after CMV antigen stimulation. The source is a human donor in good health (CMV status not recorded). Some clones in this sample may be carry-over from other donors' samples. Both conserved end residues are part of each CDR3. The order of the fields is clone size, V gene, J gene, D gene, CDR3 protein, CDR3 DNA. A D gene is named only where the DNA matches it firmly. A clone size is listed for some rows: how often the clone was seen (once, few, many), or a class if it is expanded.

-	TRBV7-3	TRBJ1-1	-	CSSSLTERTEAFF	TGTTCCAGCAGCTTAACTGAAAGGACTGAAGCTTTCTTT
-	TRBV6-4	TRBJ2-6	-	CASSDRPFLGSGANVLTF	TGTGCCAGCAGTGACCGACCATTTCTCGGCTCTGGGGCCAACGTCCTGACTTTC
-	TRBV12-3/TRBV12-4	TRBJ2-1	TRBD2	CASKGLAGIGEQFF	TGTGCCAGCAAAGGACTAGCGGGGATCGGGGAGCAGTTCTTC
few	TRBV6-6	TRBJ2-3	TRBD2	CASSYLFPGRERDTQYF	TGTGCCAGCAGTTACTTGTTCCCCGGGAGGGAGAGAGATACGCAGTATTTT
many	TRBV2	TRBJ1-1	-	CASSETGGSTEAFF	TGTGCCAGCAGTGAAACGGGGGGGAGCACTGAAGCTTTCTTT
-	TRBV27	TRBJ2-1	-	CASTHGLPNHNEQFF	TGTGCCAGCACCCACGGACTGCCAAACCACAATGAGCAGTTCTTC
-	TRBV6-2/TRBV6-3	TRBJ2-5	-	CASKDSQETQYF	TGTGCCAGCAAGGACAGCCAAGAGACCCAGTACTTC
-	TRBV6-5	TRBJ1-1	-	CASSRRAGTTNTEAFF	TGTGCCAGCAGTAGACGGGCAGGGACGACGAACACTGAAGCTTTCTTT
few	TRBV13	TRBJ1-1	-	CASSSGGRVTFF	TGTGCCAGCAGCTCCGGGGGCAGGGTAACTTTCTTT
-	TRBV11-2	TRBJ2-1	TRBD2	CASVLLGGSSYNEQFF	TGTGCCAGCGTACTACTGGGCGGGAGCTCCTACAATGAGCAGTTCTTC
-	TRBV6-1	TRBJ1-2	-	CASLSSPRGGGYGYTF	TGTGCCAGCTTGTCGAGTCCTAGGGGAGGAGGCTATGGCTACACCTTC
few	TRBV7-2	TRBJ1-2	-	CASSPRRVDGYTF	TGTGCCAGCAGCCCTCGACGGGTAGATGGCTACACCTTC
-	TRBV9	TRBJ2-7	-	CASSVGPAPMEPYEQYF	TGTGCCAGCAGCGTAGGCCCAGCCCCCATGGAGCCCTACGAGCAGTACTTC
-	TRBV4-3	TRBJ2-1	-	CASSQDGSSYNEQFF	TGCGCCAGCAGCCAAGACGGGAGCTCCTACAATGAGCAGTTCTTC
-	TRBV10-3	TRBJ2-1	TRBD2	CAISGRGGSYNEQFF	TGTGCCATCAGCGGGAGGGGTGGCTCCTACAATGAGCAGTTCTTC
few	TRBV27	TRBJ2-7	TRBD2	CASSPGLAVHEQYF	TGTGCCAGCAGTCCGGGACTAGCGGTCCACGAGCAGTACTTC
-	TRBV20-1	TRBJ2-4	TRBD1	CSAGSTGTKNIQYF	TGCAGTGCGGGATCGACAGGGACCAAAAACATTCAGTACTTC
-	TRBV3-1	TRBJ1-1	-	CASSQGGGPEAFF	TGTGCCAGCAGCCAAGGAGGGGGACCTGAAGCTTTCTTT
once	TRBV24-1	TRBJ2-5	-	CATSDLNQETQYF	TGTGCCACCAGTGATTTGAACCAAGAGACCCAGTACTTC
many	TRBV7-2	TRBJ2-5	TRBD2	CASSLGLAGVRGRTQYF	TGTGCCAGCAGCTTAGGACTAGCGGGAGTACGGGGTAGGACCCAGTACTTC
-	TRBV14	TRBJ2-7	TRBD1	CASSQDGQGISYEQYF	TGTGCCAGCAGCCAGGACGGACAGGGAATCTCCTACGAGCAGTACTTC
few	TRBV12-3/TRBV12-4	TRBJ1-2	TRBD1	CASSFHRGAGHGYTF	TGTGCCAGCAGTTTCCACAGGGGTGCCGGGCATGGCTACACCTTC
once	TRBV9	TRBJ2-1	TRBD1	CASSGTGDTYNEQFF	TGTGCCAGCAGCGGGACAGGGGACACCTACAATGAGCAGTTCTTC
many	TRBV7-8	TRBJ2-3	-	CASSLRGSSTDTQYF	TGTGCCAGCAGCTTACGTGGGAGTAGCACAGATACGCAGTATTTT
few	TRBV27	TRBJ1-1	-	CASSWGRRTEAFF	TGTGCCAGCAGTTGGGGGCGCCGCACTGAAGCTTTCTTT
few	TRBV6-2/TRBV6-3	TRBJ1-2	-	CASSRSGRTYGYTF	TGTGCCAGCAGCCGTTCCGGACGGACCTATGGCTACACCTTC
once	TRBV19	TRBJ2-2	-	CASSIDRWTGELFF	TGTGCCAGTAGTATAGATCGCTGGACCGGGGAGCTGTTTTTT
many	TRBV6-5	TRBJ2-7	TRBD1	CASRRLGQGAHEQYF	TGTGCCAGCAGAAGACTCGGACAGGGGGCCCACGAGCAGTACTTC
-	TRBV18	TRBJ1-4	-	CASSPRQAEGNEKLFF	TGTGCCAGCTCACCAAGACAGGCGGAGGGTAATGAAAAACTGTTTTTT
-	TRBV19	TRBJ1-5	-	CASSMDSTPFGNQPQHF	TGTGCCAGTAGTATGGACAGCACTCCATTTGGCAATCAGCCCCAGCATTTT
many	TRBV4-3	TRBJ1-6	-	CASSQDVGAGYSPLHF	TGCGCCAGCAGCCAAGACGTCGGGGCCGGTTATTCACCCCTCCACTTT
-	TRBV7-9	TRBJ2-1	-	CASSLVPTSSSYNEQFF	TGTGCCAGCAGCTTAGTACCGACTTCAAGCTCCTACAATGAGCAGTTCTTC
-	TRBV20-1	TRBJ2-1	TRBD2	CSAETLTSGRAGEQFF	TGCAGTGCCGAAACTCTGACTAGCGGGAGGGCCGGTGAGCAGTTCTTC
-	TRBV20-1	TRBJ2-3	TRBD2	CSASFSSGRPDTQYF	TGCAGTGCTAGTTTTTCTAGCGGGAGACCAGATACGCAGTATTTT
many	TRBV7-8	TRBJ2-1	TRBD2	CASSLAPSGSDNEQFF	TGTGCCAGCAGCTTAGCTCCCAGCGGGAGCGACAATGAGCAGTTCTTC
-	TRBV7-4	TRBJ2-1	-	CASSLVVGVGSYNEQFF	TGTGCCAGCAGCTTAGTTGTAGGTGTCGGGAGCTACAATGAGCAGTTCTTC
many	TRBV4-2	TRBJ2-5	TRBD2	CASSQDPSGSRVGGTQYF	TGTGCCAGCAGCCAAGATCCTAGCGGTTCTCGGGTCGGGGGGACCCAGTACTTC
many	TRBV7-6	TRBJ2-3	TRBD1	CASSSGQTTSTDTQYF	TGTGCCAGCAGCTCGGGACAGACAACTAGCACAGATACGCAGTATTTT
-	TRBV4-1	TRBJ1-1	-	CASSQEKWQTLNTEAFF	TGCGCCAGCAGCCAAGAGAAGTGGCAGACCTTGAACACTGAAGCTTTCTTT
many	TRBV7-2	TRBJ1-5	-	CASSLEQGGSNQPQHF	TGTGCCAGCAGCTTAGAACAGGGTGGCAGCAATCAGCCCCAGCATTTT
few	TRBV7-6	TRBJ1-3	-	CASSFTGQGSGNTIYF	TGTGCCAGCAGCTTTACGGGGCAGGGCAGTGGAAACACCATATATTTT
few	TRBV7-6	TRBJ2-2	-	CASSRGTLHTGELFF	TGTGCCAGCAGCCGCGGGACCCTCCACACCGGGGAGCTGTTTTTT
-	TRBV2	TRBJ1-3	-	CASSLPGYSGNTIYF	TGTGCCAGCAGTTTACCAGGGTACTCTGGAAACACCATATATTTT
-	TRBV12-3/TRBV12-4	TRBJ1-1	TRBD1	CASSLTGVNEAFF	TGTGCCAGCAGTTTGACAGGGGTTAATGAAGCTTTCTTT